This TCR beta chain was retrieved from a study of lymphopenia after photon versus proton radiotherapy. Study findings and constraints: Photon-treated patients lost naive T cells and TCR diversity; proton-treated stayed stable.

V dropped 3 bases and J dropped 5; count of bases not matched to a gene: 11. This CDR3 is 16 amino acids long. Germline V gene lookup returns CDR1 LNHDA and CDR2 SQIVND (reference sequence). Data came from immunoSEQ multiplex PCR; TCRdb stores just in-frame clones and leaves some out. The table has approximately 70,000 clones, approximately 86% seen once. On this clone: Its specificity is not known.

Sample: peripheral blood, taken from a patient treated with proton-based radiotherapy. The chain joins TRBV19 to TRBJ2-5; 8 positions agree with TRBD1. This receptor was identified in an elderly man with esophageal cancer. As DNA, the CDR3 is TGTGCCAGTAGTATGGTCAGGGGGCTAGAGGGGGAGACCCAGTACTTC. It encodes CASSMVRGLEGETQYF.